The 30 T cell receptor beta chains given below trace back to one sample, sequenced in a study of radiotherapy plus CTLA-4 blockade in lung cancer. Repertoires were generated with immunoSEQ multiplex PCR, while TCRdb's copy carries only in-frame clones and drops some. The repertoire consists of just over 60,000 clones, with 60% to 80% occurring once and the leading ten covering 4% to 5.5%. The input for sequencing was peripheral blood, taken from a patient treated with radiotherapy plus ipilimumab. The receptors derive from a human donor with non-small cell lung cancer who had a complete response to radiotherapy plus ipilimumab.

The gene calls are TRBV30 and TRBJ1-2; unclear D gene. Trimming took off 1 base at V and 4 bases at J, with 10 bases between the two ends. This CDR3 region has 13 residues. The V gene's germline CDR1 is GTSNPN and CDR2 SVGIG (reference sequence). This chain's CDR3 is CAWSEGSVYGYTF. DNA of the CDR3: TGTGCCTGGAGTGAGGGATCGGTCTATGGCTACACCTTC.

This rearrangement joins TRBV4-1 to TRBJ2-5; D might be TRBD1 (6 bases). The closer fit of TRBJ2-7 to the DNA end suggests the J call may be wrong. The CDR3 sequence is 15 residues long. Germline CDR1 is MGHRA and CDR2 is YSYEKL. The CDR3 loop is CASSQIPTGGDEQYF. The CDR3 coding sequence is TGCGCCAGCAGCCAAATACCGACAGGAGGCGACGAGCAGTACTTC.

This chain joins TRBV9 and TRBJ1-6; maybe TRBD1 (6 bases). This CDR3 is 14 amino acids long. Germline CDR1 SGDLS, CDR2 YYNGEE. V dropped 0 bases and J dropped 12 bases, with 13 bases sitting between them. CDR3 sequence (DNA): TGTGCCAGCAGCGTAGGAGGGGGTGACAAACCCCTCCACTTT. Translation gives CASSVGGGDKPLHF.

The chain combines TRBV27 with TRBJ1-2; 7 positions match TRBD1. Per the germline V gene, CDR1 is MNHEY and CDR2 is SMNVEV (reference sequence). V dropped 3 bases and J dropped 5; count of bases not matched to a gene: 3. CDR3 size: 13 residues. CDR3 sequence reads: CASSLDRRYGYTF. The CDR3 bases are TGTGCCAGCAGTTTGGACAGGCGATATGGCTACACCTTC.

The chain recombines TRBV11-2 with TRBJ1-1; D ambiguous. V shed 6 bases and J shed 6 bases, with 17 bases lying between them. The CDR3 totals 14 residues. CDR1 and CDR2 (germline): SGHAT, FQNNGV. CDR3 sequence: CASSIRAERAEAFF. The DNA of the CDR3 is TGTGCCAGCAGTATAAGGGCGGAACGGGCTGAAGCTTTCTTT.

V and J are TRBV19 and TRBJ1-2; 10 nucleotides agree with TRBD1. V was clipped by 5 bases and J by 5 bases; unmatched bases: 5. This CDR3 comprises 14 residues. The germline gives CDR1 LNHDA, CDR2 SQIVND (reference sequence). The CDR3: CASSRGQGGYGYTF. The DNA of the CDR3 is TGTGCCAGTAGTCGTGGACAGGGGGGGTATGGCTACACCTTC.

This chain connects TRBV7-9 to TRBJ2-1; 11 nucleotides agree with TRBD1. Germline assignment: CDR1 SEHNR and CDR2 FQNEAQ (reference sequence). Losses at the gene ends were 1 base for V and 7 bases for J; bases not matched to a gene: 0. The CDR3 sequence is 14 residues long. The CDR3 region has the DNA TGTGCCAGCAGCTTAGGGGACAGGGGGAATGAGCAGTTCTTC. It specifies CASSLGDRGNEQFF.

The chain has TRBV29-1 and TRBJ1-4; tentative D call: TRBD1 (5 bases). This CDR3 is built from 12 residues. V shed 3 bases and J shed 5 bases, with 7 bases lying between them. The germline V gene encodes CDR1 SQVTM and CDR2 ANQGSEA. DNA of the CDR3: TGCAGCGTTGAGACAGAGAATGAAAAACTGTTTTTT. Encoded protein: CSVETENEKLFF.

The chain carries TRBV6-6 and TRBJ2-7; D may be TRBD1 or TRBD2 (5 bases each). The CDR3 length is 14 residues. Trimming shortened V by 8 bases and J by 4 bases, and 18 bases separated the two germline ends. Germline CDR1 reads MNHNY; CDR2 reads SVGAGI (reference sequence). CDR3 amino acids: CASLRGAGYYEQYF. CDR3 DNA: TGTGCCAGCCTCCGAGGGGCAGGGTATTACGAGCAGTACTTC.

In this sample, this clone turned up once. This chain connects TRBV30 to TRBJ1-5; D uncertain. V was shortened by 0 bases and J by 0 bases, with 3 bases between the two germline ends. Per germline, CDR1 GTSNPN and CDR2 SVGIG (reference sequence). The length of the CDR3 is 13 residues. The CDR3 coding sequence is TGTGCCTGGAGTGTGAATAGCAATCAGCCCCAGCATTTT. Translating gives CAWSVNSNQPQHF.

The CDR3 DNA is TGCGCCAGCAGCCAAGATTTGCGGGGGGGCCGGAGGGAGCAGTTCTTC. Translated, it gives CASSQDLRGGRREQFF. This rearrangement joins TRBV4-1 to TRBJ2-1; 9 positions match TRBD2. V lost 0 bases to trimming and J lost 10 bases; unmatched junction nucleotides: 10. This CDR3 spans 16 amino acids. Looked up from germline, CDR1 is MGHRA and CDR2 is YSYEKL.

The chain joins TRBV27 to TRBJ2-3, with a possible D match to TRBD2 (6 bases). Germline V gene lookup returns CDR1 MNHEY and CDR2 SMNVEV (reference sequence). The CDR3 covers 15 residues. The V and J ends lost 4 bases and 1 base respectively, with 12 bases between them. The CDR3 is CASSSGLLGTDTQYF. In DNA, the CDR3 is TGTGCCAGCAGTTCGGGACTTCTCGGCACAGATACGCAGTATTTT.

The chain couples TRBV5-6 to TRBJ2-3, with 11 bases aligning to TRBD2. The junction had 7 bases not matched to a gene; V was cut back by 4 bases and J by 12 bases. The CDR3 contains 13 residues. Germline CDR1 is SGHDT and CDR2 is YYEEEE. The CDR3 reads CASSGVSGRAQYF. CDR3 nucleotides: TGTGCCAGCAGCGGTGTTAGCGGGAGGGCCCAGTATTTT.

The chain carries TRBV28 and TRBJ1-1; maybe TRBD1 (6 bases). Germline assignment: CDR1 MDHEN and CDR2 SYDVKM. This CDR3 is built from 15 residues. V lost 4 bases and J 4 bases, leaving 16 bases between the germline ends. The CDR3, as DNA: TGTGCCAGCAGTTCCGTTGGGCAGGGGTCCACTGAAGCTTTCTTT. Protein: CASSSVGQGSTEAFF.

V and J are TRBV30 and TRBJ2-7, with D perhaps TRBD1 (6 bases). CDR1 is GTSNPN and CDR2 is SVGIG in the germline V gene (reference sequence). The germline V and J ends were trimmed by 2 bases and 1 base, with 21 bases remaining between them. The length of the CDR3 is 17 residues. The CDR3 DNA reads as TGTGCCTGGAGTAAGATGGCAGGGGCGACCATATCCTACGAGCAGTACGTC. It translates to CAWSKMAGATISYEQYV.

The V call is TRBV6-5, the J call TRBJ1-1; TRBD1 might be the D (5 bases). In germline, CDR1 is MNHEY, CDR2 SVGAGI. This CDR3 spans 16 amino acids. Trimming cost V 2 bases and J 0 bases, with 13 bases left between them. CDR3 DNA sequence: TGTGCCAGCAGTTACCATAGACAGAGCATGAACACTGAAGCTTTCTTT. It codes for CASSYHRQSMNTEAFF.

The CDR3 coding sequence is TGTGCCAGCACCTGGGGGGACAGGAATCAAGAGACCCAGTACTTC. This translates into CASTWGDRNQETQYF. The V call is TRBV2, the J call TRBJ2-5, with 8 bases fitting TRBD1. CDR3 length: 15 amino acids. CDR1 is SNHLY, CDR2 FYNNEI, per germline. V gave up 7 bases and J gave up 2 bases; unmatched junction bases: 9.

This clone was picked up a small number of times. The V and J genes are TRBV14 and TRBJ1-5; 11 positions match TRBD1. The germline V gene has CDR1 SGHDN and CDR2 FVKESK. V lost 4 bases to trimming and J lost 2 bases; unmatched junction nucleotides: 1. This CDR3 has 15 residues. CDR3 sequence: CASSRTGGGNQPQHF. The CDR3 DNA sequence: TGTGCCAGCAGCCGGACAGGGGGCGGCAATCAGCCCCAGCATTTT.

V is TRBV12-5 and J is TRBJ2-3, with 9 positions matching TRBD1. V lost 9 bases and J lost 4; bases outside the gene matches: 11. The CDR3 runs to 15 residues. CDR1 and CDR2 from the germline V gene are LGHNT and FRNRAP. CDR3 region: CASIKTGGSADTQYF. As DNA, the CDR3 is TGTGCTAGCATTAAGACAGGGGGGTCCGCAGATACGCAGTATTTT.

This clone was seen only once. The V call is TRBV9, the J call TRBJ2-1, with 12 nucleotides matching TRBD2. The J segment lost 6 bases and the V segment lost 1 base, leaving 8 bases of the junction unmatched. There are 17 residues in the CDR3. Germline values: CDR1 SGDLS, CDR2 YYNGEE. DNA of the CDR3: TGTGCCAGCAGCGTATGGTTGCGGACTAGCGGGACCAATGAGCAGTTCTTC. Its protein product is CASSVWLRTSGTNEQFF.

This clone was seen repeatedly, ten times or more. V gene TRBV11-3 combines with J gene TRBJ1-1; no firm D call. CDR1 is SGHNT and CDR2 is YENEEA in the germline V gene. The CDR3 sequence is 14 residues long. V shed 3 bases and J shed 6 bases, with 14 bases lying between them. CDR3 in amino acids: CASSLSVGSAEAFF. The CDR3 DNA follows: TGTGCCAGCAGCTTGAGTGTGGGGTCGGCTGAAGCTTTCTTT.

V and J are TRBV15 and TRBJ2-1, with 7 positions matching TRBD2. CDR3 length equals 13 residues. The germline gives CDR1 LNHNV, CDR2 YYDKDF (reference sequence). J was trimmed by 7 bases and V by 5 bases; bases with no gene match: 5. CDR3 sequence reads: CATSPRESNEQFF. For the CDR3, the DNA is TGTGCCACCAGCCCGCGGGAGTCGAATGAGCAGTTCTTC. Using reference TRBV15 and TRBJ2-1 for the parts outside the CDR3, the full variable domain is DAMVIQNPRYQVTQFGKPVTLSCSQTLNHNVMYWYQQKSSQAPKLLFHYYDKDFNNEADTPDNFQSRRPNTSFCFLDIRSPGLGDTAMYLCATSPRESNEQFFGPGTRLTVL.

The V call is TRBV18, the J call TRBJ2-7, with 8 bases matching TRBD1. Germline CDR1 is KGHSH and CDR2 is LQKENI. The CDR3 is made up of 15 amino acids. Trimming removed 3 bases from V and 1 base from J; junction bases left unmatched: 5. CDR3 amino acids: CASSPGQGKSYEQYV. In DNA, the CDR3 is TGTGCCAGCTCACCCGGACAGGGAAAATCCTACGAGCAGTACGTC.

V gene TRBV30 combines with J gene TRBJ2-1; D not resolved. The CDR3 loop spans 13 amino acids. V lost 1 base, J lost 2 bases, and 6 bases lay in between. The germline V gene encodes CDR1 GTSNPN and CDR2 SVGIG (reference sequence). In DNA form, the CDR3 reads TGTGCCTGGAGTGAGGTCCCCTACAATGAGCAGTTCTTC. Amino acids: CAWSEVPYNEQFF.

The sample holds one count of this clone. This sample includes further DNA sequences coding for the same CDR3. J is TRBJ1-4 and V is TRBV4-3; D ambiguous. Trimming shortened V by 0 bases and J by 8 bases, and 7 bases separated the two germline ends. From germline, CDR1 is LGHNA and CDR2 YSLEER. The CDR3 sequence is 13 residues long. The CDR3 sequence is CASSQDLVEKLFF. The CDR3 DNA is TGCGCCAGCAGCCAAGATTTGGTGGAAAAACTGTTTTTT.

The V gene is TRBV2, the J gene TRBJ1-1, with D hard to call. The CDR3 is made up of 12 amino acids. CDR1 SNHLY and CDR2 FYNNEI come from the germline V gene. Trimming pared 3 bases from V and 6 bases from J, leaving 8 bases between. CDR3 protein: CASSDWGSEAFF. In nucleotides, the CDR3 is TGTGCCAGCAGTGATTGGGGTTCTGAAGCTTTCTTT.

This clone showed up just once. The rearrangement joins TRBV7-9 to TRBJ1-6; D may be TRBD1 (5 bases). The CDR3 runs to 14 residues. Trimming removed 3 bases at V and 10 bases at J, with 13 bases between. Germline V lookup: CDR1 SEHNR, CDR2 FQNEAQ (reference sequence). CDR3 protein: CASSFSGESSPLHF. CDR3 bases: TGTGCCAGCAGCTTCTCGGGGGAGAGCTCACCCCTCCACTTT.

The J gene is TRBJ2-1, the V gene TRBV7-9, with D possibly being TRBD2 (6 bases). Germline V gene sequence: CDR1 SEHNR, CDR2 FQNEAQ (reference sequence). This CDR3 has 16 residues. V was trimmed by 2 bases and J by 8 bases, leaving 19 bases between them. The CDR3 loop reads CASSLYQGLRRDEQFF. Written as DNA, the CDR3 is TGTGCCAGCAGCTTATACCAGGGTTTGAGGAGGGATGAGCAGTTCTTC.

The rearrangement joins TRBV4-1 to TRBJ2-7; 9 positions agree with TRBD1. V dropped 4 bases and J dropped 4; count of bases not matched to a gene: 11. The V gene's germline CDR1 is MGHRA and CDR2 YSYEKL. This CDR3 comprises 16 residues. The CDR3 is CASSRDFTGGLYEQYF. The CDR3 DNA reads TGCGCCAGCAGCCGGGACTTTACAGGGGGCTTATACGAGCAGTACTTC.

The chain combines TRBV10-1 with TRBJ1-1; the D is unclear. The CDR3 runs to 15 residues. V was clipped by 3 bases and J by 7 bases, with 18 bases between them. Germline-derived CDR1 and CDR2 are WNHNN and SYGVQD (reference sequence). The CDR3: CASSERALGGGEAFF. Here the CDR3 DNA reads TGCGCCAGCAGTGAAAGAGCGCTGGGTGGCGGTGAAGCTTTCTTT.